The text below deals with one T cell receptor (beta chain). This specimen comes from a study of blood T cell repertoires in COVID-19. The CDR3 is 17 amino acids. V gave up 5 bases and J gave up 0 bases, with 19 bases separating them. The germline gives CDR1 SGHAT, CDR2 FQNNGV. Repertoires were generated with immunoSEQ multiplex PCR, while TCRdb's copy carries only in-frame clones and drops some. The sample lists about 50,000 clones; around 90% were seen once. The TCR originated in a human donor with active COVID-19. The donor label of this sample is uncertain. This sequence joins TRBV11-2 and TRBJ2-5; weak D call: TRBD1 (6 bases). The source material was peripheral blood. The CDR3 loop is CASSNPAGDQYQETQYF. The CDR3 nucleotides read TGTGCCAGCAGCAACCCAGCAGGGGACCAGTACCAAGAGACCCAGTACTTC.